This TCR beta chain derives from a study of regulatory T cells in long-lasting Graves disease. The TCR beta library used iRepertoire HTBI primers with Arm-PCR amplification of CDR3. TCRdb reanalysed the multiplex PCR reads using MiXCR and keeps one entry per CDR3 protein. This sample has approximately 350,000 distinct CDR3 sequences, with approximately 12% found just once. This clonotype showed up many times. What it binds is unknown. Time point given: newly diagnosed GD, antithyroid drugs for less than 3 months. Construction of the TCR library relied on RNA isolated from PBMCs. All patients originated from an endocrinology department located in Xi'an, China. Nine milliliters of peripheral blood went into EDTA tubes. CDR1 and CDR2 (germline): GTSNPN, SVGIG (reference sequence). V shed 2 bases, J shed 4 bases, and the junction held 6 bases outside the gene matches. The CDR3 is 15 residues long. Points from the study as a whole: TRBV28, TRBJ1-2 and TRBJ2-5 were favored in persistent disease.

These data were likewise used in another study, on T cells in Graves' hyperthyroidism and ophthalmopathy.

The sequencing here drew on peripheral blood mononuclear cells (PBMCs), taken at new diagnosis, from a patient treated with antithyroid drugs. This TCR derives from a woman under 30 with Graves disease. The V gene is TRBV30, the J gene TRBJ2-3; TRBD2 matches at 10 bases. The chain's CDR3 is CAWSSLAGVADTQYF. Here the CDR3 DNA reads TGTGCCTGGAGTTCGCTAGCGGGAGTTGCAGATACGCAGTATTTT.